This TCR beta chain emerged from a study of cytomegalovirus exposure and HLA in healthy donors (dated by TCRdb to the late 2010s). Broadly, across the study: According to an earlier analysis of several hundred of the donors, some 180 million T cells yielded 90 million to 130 million unique TCR beta sequences and around 280 Gb of sequence data. Every repertoire in the discovery cohort had been generated on one and the same sequencing platform. Alongside the repertoire data, information on donor age, sex, ethnicity and CMV serostatus was compiled. A later analysis re-examined previously published TCR beta repertoires from 610 or so donors and added high-resolution HLA genotyping to investigate patterns of TCR occurrence. The study was designed to test whether signatures of past pathogen exposure could be identified by cataloging public T cell receptors. Typing coverage varied by locus: roughly 620-630 donors for A, B, C, DRB1 and DQB1; roughly 500 for DQA1; over 600 for DPA1; around 450 for DPB1. In the later analysis, no new phenotypic data were used to find candidate immune exposures; instead, reliance was placed on TCR beta sequences and their occurrence across donors. To predict cytomegalovirus infection status, the study brought together high-throughput TCR immunosequencing, statistical association of individual TCRs with disease status, and machine learning. The T cell repertoires of around 730 subjects were profiled by immunosequencing and related to cytomegalovirus serostatus. A handful of DR-DQ haplotypes were handled as single units for association and clustering because linkage in the cohort was strong. Among approximately 370 genotyped donors of the cohort, an average of roughly 230,000 unique TCR beta nucleotide sequences was sequenced per donor, of which about 19% were non-productive. In a later genetic analysis, genome-wide SNP genotypes for about 65% of the 666 donors were used, and that subset was treated as a discovery cohort. An earlier analysis of around 580 of the donors used high-throughput TCR beta sequencing to judge whether each TCR beta V gene segment behaved as functional or pseudogenic. Class I and class II HLA loci were covered by the typing at four-digit resolution. An early release that covered around 590 HLA-typed donors contained approximately 300 gigabases of sequencing data and tens of millions of unique TCR sequences. In addition to the first cohort of roughly 670 subjects, a separate validation cohort of 120 different subjects was used. Of the 350 to 450 genotyped donors, approximately 82% fell in the genetic ancestry cluster associated with self-reported Caucasian donors.

The CDR3 contains 16 residues, cysteine and phenylalanine counted. Of all the DNA, just the CDR3 is kept, 48 bases in frame from base 1. The germline V gene (reference sequence) provides CDR1 LNHDA and CDR2 SQIVND. About this clone itself: This clone's antigen is unknown. The junction does not match germline at one end; this may be a read error.

Overall results and qualifications from the work: A later genetic analysis reported fewer N-insertions in productive TCRs among donors in an Asian-associated ancestry cluster than the approximately 670-donor mean. V-gene and J-gene trimming of TCR beta chains was associated with a missense DCLRE1C variant in a later genetic analysis, and the association was replicated in an independent cohort. Linkage disequilibrium might explain the correlated functional status among segregating V segments, but an unknown experimental factor could not be ruled out. Immune exposure information for the cohort was limited to CMV serostatus. The authors suggested that the approach could potentially be generalized to other disease states and immunological phenotypes. The study listed approximately 160 TCR beta chains as associated with cytomegalovirus. The presence/absence analyses assumed that sequencing depth was roughly uniform across donors, and that assumption may not be true. In a later analysis, the rate of TCR association differed among HLA loci, with DRB1 alleles having the most associated TCRs and HLA-C alleles having the fewest. This cohort had only TCR beta chains sequenced, and the lack of alpha or paired-chain data limited which features could be detected. Because counts were too low, roughly 18 rarely observed V segments, including chromosome 9 orphons, were left out of the earlier analysis of some 600 of the donors. Specific HLA alleles were associated with about 17,000 TCR beta sequences at a false discovery rate of 0.05 in a later analysis. In an earlier analysis of around 600 of the donors, most TCR beta V segments were observed in productive rearrangements about 90% or about 30% of the time, broadly matching IMGT annotations. HLA typing was unavailable for some donors at each locus, so association tests used only the typed subset. A later analysis found that HLA-associated TCR beta chains were more clonally expanded and had lower generation probabilities than equally common non-associated chains. Some IMGT-functional V segments, including TRBV6-2 and TRBV6-3, could not be told apart with the 87-base-pair reads, so those segments were excluded. In a later analysis, several top co-occurrence clusters were reported to appear linked to parvovirus B19, influenza, CMV and Epstein-Barr virus. A further reported finding was that TCR beta sequences accurately predicted the HLA-A and HLA-B alleles for most subjects in the first cohort. Cytomegalovirus status was reported to be diagnosed by the classifier with high specificity and sensitivity in both the original and validation cohorts. In vitro tests confirmed that a few of the cytomegalovirus-associated TCR beta chains recognize cytomegalovirus antigens. According to a later analysis, most CMV-associated TCR beta chains appeared to be HLA-restricted, and the HLA associations seemed to be driven largely by CMV exposure. The sequencing pipeline was judged likely to have produced a cluster of highly shared sequence variants as a technical artifact. Assigning TCR associations to individual alleles was difficult when HLA alleles, especially DR and DQ, strongly co-occurred. Across donors, most TCR sequences were observed very rarely, whereas some public TCRs were present in many individuals.

Library prep was done by the immunoSEQ multiplex PCR assay. For the multiplex PCR, a mixture combining 60 forward primers for TCR Vbeta segments and 13 reverse primers for TCR Jbeta segments was used. Amplification of the CDR3 region of rearranged TCR beta genes was performed with a multiplex PCR assay on genomic DNA. On the Illumina HiSeq System, the amplified TCR beta libraries were sequenced as 87-base-pair reads. The study's processing was this. A later analysis counted some 80 million unique TCR beta chains across the 666 repertoires, and roughly 11 million of these chains were shared by at least two donors. To remove PCR and sequencing errors, raw reads were error-corrected and collapsed into unique sequences using a nearest-neighbor algorithm that merged closely related sequences. CDR3 sequences were aligned to IMGT reference sequences to assign V, D and J gene segments. Each retained sequence needed at least a six-nucleotide match to both a V gene segment and a J gene segment. Rearrangements were classified as productive when the CDR3 lacked stop codons and remained in frame with V and J, and all other rearrangements were classified as non-productive. Following IMGT convention, CDR3 was defined as the stretch from the second conserved V-encoded cysteine to the conserved J-encoded phenylalanine. Sequences without an unambiguous match to a single V gene segment were excluded from the earlier analysis of a few hundred of the donors. An earlier analysis of several hundred of the donors called V segments functional above 56.7% productive rearrangements and segregating when the between-donor standard deviation exceeded 5%. A statistical classification framework was built to diagnose cytomegalovirus status from the catalog of TCR beta chain sequences. A later analysis assigned V and J genes by comparing TCR nucleotide sequences with IMGT/GENE-DB human TR gene sequences. A later analysis assigned CDR3 sequences and most-parsimonious VDJ recombination scenarios with the TCRdist pipeline. A later analysis defined each TCR beta chain by its CDR3 amino acid sequence plus V-gene family, and excluded reads lacking a unique V-gene family. In a later analysis, fewer than 650 highly shared, low-generation-probability nucleotide sequences were removed to address suspected cross-contamination and a sequencing artifact. In a later analysis, a clonal expansion index was calculated for each public chain from normalized within-repertoire ranks of inferred template counts. In a later analysis, generation probabilities were computed using a VDJ recombination model fitted to out-of-frame rearrangements, and the results were checked against IGoR. Hypergeometric tests were used in a later analysis to score TCR-TCR, TCR-HLA and TCR-CMV co-occurrence, with a repertoire-size bias correction applied to the TCR pairs. To estimate false discovery rates, a later analysis permuted the HLA or CMV assignments 20 times. In a later analysis, co-occurring TCRs were grouped using DBSCAN, with TCRdist sequence similarity added in when clustering inside HLA-allele-positive subsets. Co-occurrence clustering excluded repertoires with fewer than 30,000 or more than 120,000 public chains, plus five with anomalous nucleotide sharing. Not all clones reach the TCRdb copy of this immuneACCESS table, which keeps in-frame sequences only. Checked studies attribute under half of the gap to unresolved V genes and leave the rest unexplained. The DNA gave D and trimming, while V, J and clone size come from that table. Present in this sample are about 32,000 clones, around 83% of which were seen just once. Roughly 4% of the sample is taken by the ten largest.

The cohort comprised several hundred healthy bone marrow donors. At the time of sampling, all cohort members were nominally healthy, though unrecorded immune exposures were likely present. The donor tested CMV seronegative and was one of the 352 seronegative cohort members. A peripheral blood sample was provided by each donor, and peripheral blood mononuclear cells were used for TCR beta sequencing. Genomic DNA extraction from the blood cell samples was performed with the Qiagen DNeasy Blood Extraction Kit. In this chain, TRBV19 is recombined with TRBJ2-7, and 7 junctional nucleotides match TRBD2. Material: PBMCs. This sequence was found in a young woman in good health and CMV-seronegative. The sequence in DNA is TGTGCCAGTAGTTTAGAACCTTCCCAGCGGGGCTACGAGCAGTACTTC. Protein translation: CASSLEPSQRGYEQYF.